This is a list of T cell receptor beta chains from one sample in a study of T cells in Graves' hyperthyroidism and ophthalmopathy. TCRdb redid the calling of the multiplex PCR reads with MiXCR, one entry per CDR3 protein. Here the sample spans about 210,000 distinct CDR3 sequences, 15% to 20% being singletons. Sequenced input: blood. The receptor source for this set is a man between 45 and 60 years old with Graves' hyperthyroidism. Each CDR3 is given with its conserved first and last residue. D genes are given only for firm matches. Some rows mark clone size as missing; the rest say once, few, many or name a class of expanded clone.

clone size	V gene	J gene	D gene	CDR3 protein	CDR3 DNA
many	TRBV18	TRBJ1-1	.	CASGRQEGSTEAFF	TGTGCCAGCGGACGACAGGAAGGCAGCACTGAAGCTTTCTTT
.	TRBV11-2	TRBJ2-7	TRBD2	CASSPVAGTYEQYF	TGTGCCAGCAGCCCCGTAGCGGGAACCTACGAGCAGTACTTC
many	TRBV6-1	TRBJ2-1	TRBD2	CASSEIRASGRNEQFF	TGTGCCAGCAGTGAAATCCGGGCTAGCGGGAGAAATGAGCAGTTCTTC
.	TRBV19	TRBJ2-1	TRBD1	CASRETGADEQFF	TGTGCCAGTAGGGAAACAGGGGCCGATGAGCAGTTCTTC
.	TRBV4-1	TRBJ2-7	.	CASSQDRPRGHSYEQYF	TGCGCCAGCAGCCAAGATAGGCCGCGGGGCCATTCCTACGAGCAGTACTTC
few	TRBV4-1	TRBJ2-3	.	CASSQAPPGAQYF	TGCGCCAGCAGCCAAGCTCCGCCCGGGGCGCAGTATTTT
many	TRBV5-1	TRBJ2-3	TRBD2	CASSLTLTSGRMESTDTQYF	TGCGCCAGCAGCTTGACCCTGACTAGCGGGAGAATGGAAAGCACAGATACGCAGTATTTT
many	TRBV28	TRBJ2-5	TRBD1	CASTEDRAETQYF	TGTGCCAGCACCGAGGACAGGGCAGAGACCCAGTACTTC
few	TRBV2	TRBJ2-2	TRBD2	CASSVLAGGIDTGELFF	TGTGCCAGCAGTGTCCTAGCGGGAGGAATTGACACCGGGGAGCTGTTTTTT
many	TRBV5-1	TRBJ2-7	TRBD2	CASSLRTSGIDEQYF	TGCGCCAGCAGCTTGCGGACTAGCGGGATCGACGAGCAGTACTTC
.	TRBV7-8	TRBJ2-7	TRBD1	CASSYQTQGEEQYF	TGTGCCAGCAGCTACCAAACACAGGGGGAAGAGCAGTACTTC
.	TRBV7-9	TRBJ1-4	.	CASSLGQGYNEKLFF	TGTGCCAGCAGCTTAGGGCAGGGGTACAATGAAAAACTGTTTTTT
few	TRBV20-1	TRBJ2-5	TRBD2	CSAKVLAGIETQYF	TGCAGTGCTAAGGTCCTAGCGGGTATAGAGACCCAGTACTTC
many	TRBV7-9	TRBJ2-1	.	CASSLVAGWHNEQFF	TGTGCCAGCAGCTTAGTGGCGGGATGGCACAATGAGCAGTTCTTC
few	TRBV20-1	TRBJ2-4	TRBD2	CSAWTSKNIQYF	TGCAGTGCGTGGACTAGTAAAAACATTCAGTACTTC
.	TRBV18	TRBJ2-7	.	CAGSLGGGYEQYF	TGTGCCGGCTCACTGGGAGGAGGGTACGAGCAGTACTTC
few	TRBV6-5	TRBJ1-2	TRBD1	CASSSPGQGRYTF	TGTGCCAGCAGTTCCCCAGGACAGGGGCGCTACACCTTC
many	TRBV5-6	TRBJ2-7	TRBD2	CASSLLAGGEQYF	TGTGCCAGCAGCTTGCTAGCGGGAGGCGAGCAGTACTTC
.	TRBV19	TRBJ2-7	.	CASSHGISYEQYF	TGTGCCAGTAGTCACGGGATCTCCTACGAGCAGTACTTC
many	TRBV20-1	TRBJ2-7	.	CSARGISYEQYF	TGCAGTGCTAGGGGAATTTCCTACGAGCAGTACTTC
many	TRBV27	TRBJ2-7	.	CASSFSRWGSRTSYEQYF	TGTGCCAGCAGTTTCAGCAGGTGGGGCTCCCGGACCTCCTACGAGCAGTACTTC
few	TRBV20-1	TRBJ2-7	.	CSARGSVYEQYF	TGCAGTGCTAGAGGGAGTGTCTACGAGCAGTACTTC
.	TRBV6-4	TRBJ2-3	.	CASTGWPDTQYF	TGTGCCAGCACGGGGTGGCCGGATACGCAGTATTTT
many	TRBV7-2	TRBJ1-1	.	CASSLDRADTEAFF	TGTGCCAGCAGCTTAGACAGGGCGGACACTGAAGCTTTCTTT
few	TRBV5-1	TRBJ2-5	TRBD2	CASSLFRRGEETQYF	TGCGCCAGCAGCTTGTTCCGCCGGGGGGAAGAGACCCAGTACTTC
few	TRBV19	TRBJ2-6	.	CASGSRGRAGANVLTF	TGTGCCAGTGGGTCCAGGGGCAGGGCTGGGGCCAACGTCCTGACTTTC
many	TRBV25-1	TRBJ2-1	TRBD1	CASSLSEQGTGEQFF	TGTGCCAGCAGTCTCTCCGAACAGGGGACCGGTGAGCAGTTCTTC
many	TRBV2	TRBJ2-1	TRBD1	CASSERQGVDNEQFF	TGTGCCAGCAGTGAACGACAGGGGGTGGACAATGAGCAGTTCTTC
.	TRBV12-3/TRBV12-4	TRBJ2-1	TRBD2	CASSFQGLAGEQFF	TGTGCCAGCAGTTTTCAGGGACTAGCGGGTGAGCAGTTCTTC
many	TRBV3-1	TRBJ2-1	.	CASSQSGYEQFF	TGTGCCAGCAGCCAGTCGGGGTATGAGCAGTTCTTC